Reported below is one T cell receptor beta chain. The data derive from a study of shared clonotypes between healthy human individuals. Some clones are missing from TCRdb's copy, which holds only in-frame ones; the method was immunoSEQ multiplex PCR. The sample has hundreds of thousands of clones, less than 80% seen once. CDR3 length: 14 amino acids. Trimming cost V 6 bases and J 4 bases; bases outside gene matches: 6. Germline V lookup: CDR1 MNHEY, CDR2 SVGAGI. Subsets obtained from CD4+ cells comprised CD45RA+ naive and CD45RA-negative memory cells. The TCR originated in a woman aged 25 to 39 in good health. The genes are TRBV6-5 and TRBJ2-3; 8 nucleotides line up with TRBD1. The sequenced material came from memory CD4+ T cells sorted from blood. Subset described: CD45RA-negative fraction. In DNA form, the CDR3 reads TGTGCCAGCAGGACCAGGACAGGGTCAGATACGCAGTATTTT. This gives the protein CASRTRTGSDTQYF.